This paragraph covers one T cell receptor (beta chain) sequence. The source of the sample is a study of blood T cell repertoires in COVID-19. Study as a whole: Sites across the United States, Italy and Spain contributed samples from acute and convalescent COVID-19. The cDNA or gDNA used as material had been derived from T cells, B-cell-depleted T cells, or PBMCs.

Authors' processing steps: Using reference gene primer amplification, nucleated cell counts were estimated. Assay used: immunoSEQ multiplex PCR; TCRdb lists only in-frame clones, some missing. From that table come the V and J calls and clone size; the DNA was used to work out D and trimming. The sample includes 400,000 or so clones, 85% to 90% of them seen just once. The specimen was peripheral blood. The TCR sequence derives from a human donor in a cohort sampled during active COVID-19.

CDR3 sequence reads: CAWLQGAENTEAFF. CDR3 nucleotides: TGTGCCTGGCTCCAGGGGGCAGAAAACACTGAAGCTTTCTTT. This rearrangement joins TRBV30 to TRBJ1-1, with 8 bases fitting TRBD1. V lost 5 bases, J lost 2 bases, and 7 bases stayed unmatched. Germline lookup yields CDR1 GTSNPN and CDR2 SVGIG (reference sequence). The CDR3 consists of 14 residues.